This TCR beta chain is from a study of T cell responses to AZD1222 COVID-19 vaccine. As concerns this clone: Its antigen remains unknown.

Sequencing used immunoSEQ multiplex PCR; TCRdb keeps in-frame clones, though not all of them. Of about 100,000 clones listed, around 89% are singletons. The CDR3 totals 17 residues. Whole-study results and caveats: Recipients of two AZD1222 doses showed rising Spike-specific TCR breadth and depth.

The chain employs TRBV21-1 and TRBJ1-3. TRBV21-1 is flagged as a pseudogene. Sample: peripheral blood, taken on day 0 of AZD1222 vaccination. This receptor was taken from an adult in good health. This chain's CDR3 is CASSTRAGGWPGNTIYF. The DNA for the CDR3 is TGTGCCAGCAGCACCAGGGCGGGGGGGTGGCCTGGAAACACCATATATTTT.